The next 4 T cell receptor beta chains were all read from a single sample in a study of vaccination effects on CD4 cells after COVID-19. Antigens for these TCRs are unknown. TCRdb's copy holds only in-frame clones and misses some; the assay was immunoSEQ multiplex PCR. Of 70,000 or so clones detected, about four fifths appear once; the ten largest clones hold about 2.9%. CD4+ T cells specific for antigen were expanded with viral peptide pools by the ViraFEST assay before sequencing. The authors isolated CD4+ T cells after approximately 9 days of culture. The vaccine recipients had no prior SARS-CoV-2 infection, with negative nucleocapsid antibodies. This specimen was CD4+ T cells from PBMCs cultured with HCoV-NL63 spike peptides, taken before COVID-19 vaccination. The receptors derive from a human donor who received a COVID-19 vaccine.

DNA of the CDR3: TGTGCCAGCAGACTAACCCGTTCTGGGGCCAACGTCCTGACTTTC. Its translation: CASRLTRSGANVLTF. The chain has TRBV3-1 (or the pseudogene TRBV3-2) and TRBJ2-6; no firm D call. The germline CDR1 and CDR2 sequences are LGHDT and YNNKEL (reference sequence). CDR3 length: 15 amino acids. V was pared by 6 bases and J by 1 base, with 10 bases between.

This sequence joins TRBV5-5 and TRBJ1-3; D not resolved. The CDR3 covers 17 residues. Trimming removed 2 bases at V and 0 bases at J, with 15 bases between. Germline values: CDR1 SGHKS, CDR2 YYEKEE (reference sequence). CDR3 in DNA: TGTGCCAGCAGCTTACAACAGTACCCGAGCTCTGGAAACACCATATATTTT. As protein: CASSLQQYPSSGNTIYF. The entire variable domain, with the rest obtained from reference TRBV5-5 and TRBJ1-3, is as follows: DAGVTQSPTHLIKTRGQQVTLRCSPISGHKSVSWYQQVLGQGPQFIFQYYEKEERGRGNFPDRFSARQFPNYSSELNVNALLLGDSALYLCASSLQQYPSSGNTIYFGEGSWLTVV.

In the case of this clone: Other DNA sequences of this sample code for an identical CDR3. V and J are TRBV6-5 and TRBJ1-3; D is ambiguous. Trimming pared 0 bases from V and 2 bases from J, leaving 5 bases between. Germline loops: CDR1 MNHEY, CDR2 SVGAGI. The CDR3 length is 14 residues. CDR3 nucleotide sequence: TGTGCCAGCAGTTACTCAGGAGCTGGAAACACCATATATTTT. It is translated as CASSYSGAGNTIYF.

The J gene is TRBJ1-1, the V gene TRBV24-1; D perhaps matches TRBD1 (6 bases). V gave up 2 bases and J gave up 10 bases, with 16 bases separating them. The CDR3 spans 14 residues. CDR1 and CDR2 (germline): KGHDR, SFDVKD. Here the CDR3 DNA reads TGTGCCACCAGTGATTCGGGGGCGGGAAAGAGAGCTTTCTTT. Translated: CATSDSGAGKRAFF.